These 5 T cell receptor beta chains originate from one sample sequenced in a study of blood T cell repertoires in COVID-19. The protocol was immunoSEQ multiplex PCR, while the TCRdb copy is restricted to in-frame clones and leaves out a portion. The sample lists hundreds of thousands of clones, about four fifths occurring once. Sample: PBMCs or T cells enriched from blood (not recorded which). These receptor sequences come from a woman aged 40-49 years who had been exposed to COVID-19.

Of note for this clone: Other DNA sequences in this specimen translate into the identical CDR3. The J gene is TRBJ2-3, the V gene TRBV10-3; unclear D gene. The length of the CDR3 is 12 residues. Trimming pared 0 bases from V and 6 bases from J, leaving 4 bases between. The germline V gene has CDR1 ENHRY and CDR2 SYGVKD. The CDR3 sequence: CAISESRDTQYF. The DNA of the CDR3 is TGTGCCATCAGTGAGTCGAGGGATACGCAGTATTTT.

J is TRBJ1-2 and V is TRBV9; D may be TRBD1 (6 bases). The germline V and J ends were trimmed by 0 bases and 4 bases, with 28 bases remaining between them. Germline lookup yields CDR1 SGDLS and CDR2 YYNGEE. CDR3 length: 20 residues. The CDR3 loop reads CASSVERSTGKDLGFYGYTF. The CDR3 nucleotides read TGTGCCAGCAGCGTAGAGAGGTCGACAGGAAAGGACCTGGGATTCTATGGCTACACCTTC.

CDR3 sequence: CASRTGVAEQYF. The DNA for the CDR3 is TGCGCCAGCAGGACAGGGGTGGCCGAGCAGTACTTC. The chain employs TRBV5-1 and TRBJ2-7; 8 nucleotides line up with TRBD1. V was clipped by 5 bases and J by 6 bases; unmatched bases: 4. The CDR3 covers 12 residues. Germline V gene data show CDR1 as SGHRS and CDR2 as YFSETQ.

CDR3 bases: TGCGCCAGCAGCCAAGGACTAGCGGGGGATGAGACCCAGTACTTC. It codes for CASSQGLAGDETQYF. J is TRBJ2-5 and V is TRBV4-3; TRBD2 agrees at 12 bases. With 1 base clipped from V and 5 bases from J, the junction kept 2 bases outside the gene matches. Germline V gene sequence: CDR1 LGHNA, CDR2 YSLEER. The CDR3 totals 15 residues.

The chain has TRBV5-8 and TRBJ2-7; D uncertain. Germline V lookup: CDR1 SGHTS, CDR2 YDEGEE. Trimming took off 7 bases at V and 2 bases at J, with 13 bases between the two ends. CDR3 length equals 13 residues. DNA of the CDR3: TGTGCCAGCGGCAGGCCCGGCCCCTACGAGCAGTACTTC. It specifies CASGRPGPYEQYF.